Described below is a single T cell receptor beta chain sequence and its context. This specimen comes from a study of blood T cell repertoires in COVID-19. Background on the study: Donors in the United States, Italy and Spain gave samples during acute or convalescent COVID-19. PBMCs, B-cell-depleted T cells, or T cells provided the cDNA or gDNA that made up the material.

CDR3 length equals 13 residues. The germline V and J ends were trimmed by 8 bases and 6 bases, with 13 bases remaining between them. Per germline, CDR1 SEHNR and CDR2 FQNEAQ (reference sequence). In the study's own analysis: Scientists estimated how many nucleated cells there were by amplifying reference gene primers. TCRdb's table, derived via immunoSEQ multiplex PCR, lists solely in-frame clones and lacks some. V, J and clone size were drawn from that table, and D and trimming were deduced from the DNA. The sample records about 200,000 clones, approximately 88% being singletons. The sample comprised peripheral blood. The receptor's source is a man aged 55 to 70 who had recovered from COVID-19. The chain joins TRBV7-9 to TRBJ2-2, with unresolved D. DNA of the CDR3: TGTGCCAGCCTCGGTGGTAATGCCGGGGAGCTGTTTTTT. Amino acid sequence: CASLGGNAGELFF.